Listed below are T cell receptor beta chains from one sample, sequenced in a study of blood T cell repertoires in COVID-19. Profiled with immunoSEQ multiplex PCR; TCRdb holds only in-frame clones, not every one. The table lists about 130,000 clones, around 86% of them singletons. Sample: peripheral blood. The source is a man older than 75 with active or convalescent COVID-19. Each CDR3 is given with its conserved first and last residue. D genes are given only for firm matches. Rows may omit the clone size; those that give it use once, few, many or a size class.

D: TRBD1; J: TRBJ2-3; size: NA; V: TRBV9; CDR3: CASSVTDRAWTDTQYF; DNA: TGTGCCAGCAGCGTGACCGACAGGGCATGGACAGATACGCAGTATTTT
D: TRBD1; J: TRBJ2-7; size: NA; V: TRBV6-5; CDR3: CASVTAGGHEQYF; DNA: TGTGCCAGCGTTACGGCAGGGGGCCACGAGCAGTACTTC
D: NA; J: TRBJ1-5; size: NA; V: TRBV6-5; CDR3: CASSYRAGRQPQHF; DNA: TGTGCCAGCAGTTACCGGGCAGGGAGGCAGCCCCAGCATTTT
D: TRBD1; J: TRBJ2-6; size: NA; V: TRBV18; CDR3: CASSSVGTGLAGANVLTF; DNA: TGTGCCAGCTCTTCCGTCGGGACAGGGTTAGCCGGGGCCAACGTCCTGACTTTC
D: TRBD1; J: TRBJ2-1; size: NA; V: TRBV7-9; CDR3: CASSIRDSLTGRSYNEQFF; DNA: TGTGCCAGCAGCATCCGGGACAGCCTGACCGGGCGCTCCTACAATGAGCAGTTCTTC
D: NA; J: TRBJ2-1; size: NA; V: TRBV18; CDR3: CASSPPGYPSYNEQFF; DNA: TGTGCCAGCTCACCCCCGGGGTACCCCAGTTACAATGAGCAGTTCTTC
D: TRBD1; J: TRBJ1-2; size: NA; V: TRBV28; CDR3: CASRYPPGQGAEGYTF; DNA: TGTGCCAGCAGATACCCTCCGGGACAGGGGGCGGAGGGCTACACCTTC
D: TRBD1; J: TRBJ1-5; size: NA; V: TRBV7-6; CDR3: CASSSGTGRSNQPQHF; DNA: TGTGCCAGCAGCTCCGGGACAGGGCGTAGCAATCAGCCCCAGCATTTT
D: NA; J: TRBJ2-7; size: NA; V: TRBV11-2; CDR3: CASSLDWSNSYEQYF; DNA: TGTGCCAGCAGCTTAGATTGGAGCAACTCCTACGAGCAGTACTTC
D: NA; J: TRBJ2-7; size: NA; V: TRBV18; CDR3: CASSRPEKGAGYEQYF; DNA: TGTGCCAGCTCACGGCCCGAGAAGGGGGCGGGATACGAGCAGTACTTC
D: NA; J: TRBJ1-1; size: NA; V: TRBV7-9; CDR3: CASSSPTDRTEAFF; DNA: TGTGCCAGCAGCTCCCCGACAGACCGGACTGAAGCTTTCTTT
D: TRBD1; J: TRBJ2-7; size: NA; V: TRBV5-5; CDR3: CASSLPDRGINEQYF; DNA: TGTGCCAGCAGCTTGCCGGACAGGGGGATCAACGAGCAGTACTTC
D: NA; J: TRBJ2-7; size: NA; V: TRBV28; CDR3: CASSLRYEQYF; DNA: TGTGCCAGCAGTTTGAGGTACGAGCAGTACTTC
D: TRBD1; J: TRBJ2-7; size: NA; V: TRBV7-2; CDR3: CASSFLDRGRREQYF; DNA: TGTGCCAGCAGCTTTCTGGACAGGGGGCGCAGAGAGCAGTACTTC
D: NA; J: TRBJ2-7; size: NA; V: TRBV7-2; CDR3: CASSLGRAAYEQYF; DNA: TGTGCCAGCAGCTTAGGGCGGGCGGCCTACGAGCAGTACTTC
D: NA; J: TRBJ2-5; size: NA; V: TRBV19; CDR3: CASSIHRETGETQYF; DNA: TGTGCCAGTAGTATCCACAGGGAAACGGGAGAGACCCAGTACTTC
D: TRBD2; J: TRBJ2-3; size: NA; V: TRBV7-6; CDR3: CASSFAGGGTDTQYF; DNA: TGTGCCAGCAGCTTTGCGGGAGGTGGGACAGATACGCAGTATTTT
D: TRBD1; J: TRBJ2-2; size: NA; V: TRBV18; CDR3: CASSLQGRTNTGELFF; DNA: TGTGCCAGCTCATTACAGGGGCGGACCAACACCGGGGAGCTGTTTTTT
D: NA; J: TRBJ1-1; size: NA; V: TRBV7-9; CDR3: CASSLEPLNTEAFF; DNA: TGTGCCAGCAGCTTAGAGCCATTGAACACTGAAGCTTTCTTT
D: NA; J: TRBJ1-2; size: NA; V: TRBV7-9; CDR3: CASSQDYGYTF; DNA: TGTGCCAGCAGCCAGGATTACGGCTACACCTTC
D: TRBD2; J: TRBJ2-7; size: few; V: TRBV7-2; CDR3: CASSLGAGGIYEQYF; DNA: TGTGCCAGCAGCTTAGGGGCGGGGGGAATTTACGAGCAGTACTTC
D: TRBD1; J: TRBJ1-1; size: once; V: TRBV7-3; CDR3: CASSFSTGGATEAFF; DNA: TGTGCCAGCAGCTTTAGCACAGGGGGGGCCACTGAAGCTTTCTTT
D: NA; J: TRBJ1-4; size: NA; V: TRBV5-6; CDR3: CASSATPSAEKLFF; DNA: TGTGCCAGCAGCGCAACACCCTCTGCTGAAAAACTGTTTTTT
D: NA; J: TRBJ1-4; size: once; V: TRBV23-1; CDR3: CASSTSTDPGYEKLFF; DNA: TGCGCCAGCAGTACATCAACAGATCCTGGCTATGAAAAACTGTTTTTT
D: TRBD1; J: TRBJ2-7; size: NA; V: TRBV5-4; CDR3: CASSFAGTGYHEQYF; DNA: TGTGCCAGCAGCTTCGCCGGGACAGGGTACCACGAGCAGTACTTC
D: NA; J: TRBJ1-5; size: NA; V: TRBV12-3/TRBV12-4; CDR3: CASSLGEVQPQHF; DNA: TGTGCCAGCAGTTTGGGGGAGGTTCAGCCCCAGCATTTT
D: TRBD2; J: TRBJ2-3; size: NA; V: TRBV18; CDR3: CASSPTKAGARDTQYF; DNA: TGTGCCAGCTCACCAACCAAAGCGGGAGCGAGGGATACGCAGTATTTT
D: NA; J: TRBJ1-6; size: NA; V: TRBV3-1/TRBV3-2; CDR3: CASSQFRDSYNSPLHF; DNA: TGTGCCAGCAGCCAATTCAGGGATTCCTATAATTCACCCCTCCACTTT
D: NA; J: TRBJ2-1; size: NA; V: TRBV10-3; CDR3: CAISEPGQSSYNEQFF; DNA: TGTGCCATCAGTGAGCCAGGACAGAGCTCCTACAATGAGCAGTTCTTC
D: TRBD1; J: TRBJ1-2; size: few; V: TRBV30; CDR3: CAWSLFSGQLYGYTF; DNA: TGTGCCTGGAGTCTCTTCTCGGGACAGCTCTATGGCTACACCTTC
D: NA; J: TRBJ1-1; size: once; V: TRBV7-9; CDR3: CASSSPGQGNTEAFF; DNA: TGTGCCAGCAGCTCTCCGGGACAAGGAAACACTGAAGCTTTCTTT
D: NA; J: TRBJ1-2; size: NA; V: TRBV21-1; CDR3: CASSKKGTGGCWDYGYTF; DNA: TGTGCCAGCAGCAAAAAGGGGACAGGGGGCTGTTGGGACTATGGCTACACCTTC
D: NA; J: TRBJ1-2; size: NA; V: TRBV5-6; CDR3: CASSFSSNVYGYTF; DNA: TGTGCCAGCAGCTTTTCAAGCAACGTCTATGGCTACACCTTC
D: NA; J: TRBJ2-3; size: NA; V: TRBV24-1; CDR3: CAPRLIWIDLLCRGEDTQYF; DNA: TGTGCCCCGAGACTTATTTGGATAGACTTGCTCTGTAGAGGCGAAGATACGCAGTATTTT
D: NA; J: TRBJ2-6; size: NA; V: TRBV5-1; CDR3: CASRTGGASGANVLTF; DNA: TGCGCCAGCAGGACTGGGGGGGCCTCTGGGGCCAACGTCCTGACTTTC
D: NA; J: TRBJ2-7; size: NA; V: TRBV24-1; CDR3: CATSAPPGNQQYF; DNA: TGTGCCACCAGTGCCCCCCCAGGGAATCAGCAGTACTTC
D: TRBD1; J: TRBJ1-1; size: NA; V: TRBV12-5; CDR3: CASGFGTDSEAFF; DNA: TGTGCTAGTGGTTTTGGGACAGATAGCGAAGCTTTCTTT
D: TRBD2; J: TRBJ2-7; size: NA; V: TRBV29-1; CDR3: CSVQAGTRGYEQYF; DNA: TGCAGCGTTCAAGCGGGGACTCGGGGCTACGAGCAGTACTTC
D: NA; J: TRBJ2-5; size: NA; V: TRBV21-1; CDR3: CASSKRGGALKRKTQYF; DNA: TGTGCCAGCAGCAAAAGGGGGGGGGCTCTAAAGCGGAAGACCCAGTACTTC
D: TRBD1; J: TRBJ2-2; size: once; V: TRBV6-6; CDR3: CASRTGTDSNTGELFF; DNA: TGTGCCAGCAGAACCGGGACAGACTCGAACACCGGGGAGCTGTTTTTT
D: NA; J: TRBJ1-5; size: NA; V: TRBV2; CDR3: CASRLPGISNQPQHF; DNA: TGTGCCAGCAGGCTACCCGGGATAAGCAATCAGCCCCAGCATTTT
D: NA; J: TRBJ1-4; size: once; V: TRBV30; CDR3: CAWSWGVATNEKLFF; DNA: TGTGCCTGGAGTTGGGGGGTTGCAACTAATGAAAAACTGTTTTTT
D: TRBD1; J: TRBJ1-4; size: few; V: TRBV2; CDR3: CASRDLGTVGEKLFF; DNA: TGTGCCAGCAGGGATCTCGGGACAGTTGGGGAAAAACTGTTTTTT
D: TRBD1; J: TRBJ1-1; size: NA; V: TRBV5-5; CDR3: CASSLARQGVWINTEAFF; DNA: TGTGCCAGCAGCTTGGCCAGACAGGGGGTCTGGATAAACACTGAAGCTTTCTTT
D: NA; J: TRBJ1-1; size: NA; V: TRBV6-2/TRBV6-3; CDR3: CASSPRGTQNTEAFF; DNA: TGTGCCAGCAGTCCACGGGGGACGCAGAACACTGAAGCTTTCTTT
D: TRBD1; J: TRBJ1-6; size: few; V: TRBV3-1/TRBV3-2; CDR3: CASSPGQDNSPLHF; DNA: TGTGCCAGCAGCCCTGGACAGGATAATTCACCCCTCCACTTT
D: TRBD1; J: TRBJ2-4; size: NA; V: TRBV3-1/TRBV3-2; CDR3: CASSQADGQDFQIAKNIQYF; DNA: TGTGCCAGCAGCCAAGCGGACGGACAGGACTTTCAAATAGCCAAAAACATTCAGTACTTC
D: NA; J: TRBJ2-6; size: NA; V: TRBV6-2/TRBV6-3; CDR3: CASSYSRVGWSGANVLTF; DNA: TGTGCCAGCAGTTACTCGAGGGTCGGGTGGTCTGGGGCCAACGTCCTGACTTTC
D: NA; J: TRBJ2-7; size: once; V: TRBV19; CDR3: CASSWGDLYEQYF; DNA: TGTGCCAGTAGTTGGGGGGATCTCTACGAGCAGTACTTC
D: TRBD1; J: TRBJ1-1; size: NA; V: TRBV6-5; CDR3: CASRGQGAGNTEAFF; DNA: TGTGCCAGCCGGGGGCAGGGGGCAGGGAACACTGAAGCTTTCTTT
D: NA; J: TRBJ2-5; size: NA; V: TRBV19; CDR3: CASTSSAGETQYF; DNA: TGTGCCAGCACATCCAGTGCCGGGGAGACCCAGTACTTC
D: TRBD1; J: TRBJ2-7; size: NA; V: TRBV18; CDR3: CASSPRRDSYEQYF; DNA: TGTGCCAGCTCACCCCGAAGGGACAGCTACGAGCAGTACTTC
D: TRBD2; J: TRBJ2-1; size: NA; V: TRBV11-3; CDR3: CASSLRDRLAGLNEQFF; DNA: TGTGCCAGCAGCTTACGCGACAGGCTAGCGGGACTCAATGAGCAGTTCTTC
D: NA; J: TRBJ2-3; size: NA; V: TRBV7-2; CDR3: CASSLEGRGTDTQYF; DNA: TGTGCCAGCAGCTTAGAAGGGCGGGGCACAGATACGCAGTATTTT
D: NA; J: TRBJ1-2; size: NA; V: TRBV18; CDR3: CASSPGDTRRGYTF; DNA: TGTGCCAGCTCGCCCGGGGATACCCGGAGGGGCTACACCTTC